This T cell receptor (beta chain) was captured by sequencing in a study of T cell repertoires in cytomegalovirus infection. Across the whole study: In public TCR beta signatures, there were indications of both CMV infection and matching HLA type.

This clonotype has ten or more counts. Its target is not known. Regarding the study as a whole: Dominating the ex vivo response were HLA-C-restricted CMV-specific TCR beta clonotypes.

TCRdb ran MiXCR on the reads and lists one entry per CDR3 protein. The table has roughly 500,000 distinct CDR3 sequences, about 11% seen once. CDR3 size: 14 residues. In germline, CDR1 is SGHRS, CDR2 YFSETQ. The V end was cut by 5 bases, the J end by 4 bases, with 14 bases between. Sequenced input: PBMCs. J is TRBJ2-3 and V is TRBV5-1; perhaps TRBD1 as D (5 bases). The sequence came from a human donor in good health (CMV status not recorded). Some clones in this sample may be carry-over from other donors' samples. The CDR3 loop is CASRPGQEADTQYF. In DNA, the CDR3 is TGCGCCAGCAGACCCGGACAAGAGGCAGATACGCAGTATTTT.